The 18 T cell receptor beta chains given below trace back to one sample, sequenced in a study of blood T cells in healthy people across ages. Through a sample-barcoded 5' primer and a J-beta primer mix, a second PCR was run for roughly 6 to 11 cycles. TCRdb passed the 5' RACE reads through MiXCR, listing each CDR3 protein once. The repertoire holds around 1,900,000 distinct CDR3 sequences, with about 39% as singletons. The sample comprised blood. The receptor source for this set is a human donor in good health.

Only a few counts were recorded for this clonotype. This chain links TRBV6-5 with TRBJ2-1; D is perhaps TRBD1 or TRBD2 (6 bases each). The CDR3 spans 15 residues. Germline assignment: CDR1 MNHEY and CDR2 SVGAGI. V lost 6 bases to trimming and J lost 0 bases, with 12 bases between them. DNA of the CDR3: TGTGCCAGCAGGAAGGGGGGCAACTCCTACAATGAGCAGTTCTTC. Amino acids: CASRKGGNSYNEQFF.

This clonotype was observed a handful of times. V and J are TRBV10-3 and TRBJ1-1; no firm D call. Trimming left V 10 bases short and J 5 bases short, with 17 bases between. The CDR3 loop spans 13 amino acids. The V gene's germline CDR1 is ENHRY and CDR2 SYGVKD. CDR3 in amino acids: CASLDPTGTEAFF. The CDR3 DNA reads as TGTGCCAGCCTAGACCCAACGGGGACTGAAGCTTTCTTT.

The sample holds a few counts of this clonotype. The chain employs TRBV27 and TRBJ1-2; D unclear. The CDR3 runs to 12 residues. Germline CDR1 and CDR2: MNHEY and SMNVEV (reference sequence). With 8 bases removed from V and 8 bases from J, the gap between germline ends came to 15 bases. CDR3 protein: CASVAPNGGYTF. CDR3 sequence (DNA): TGTGCCAGCGTCGCACCGAACGGGGGCTACACCTTC.

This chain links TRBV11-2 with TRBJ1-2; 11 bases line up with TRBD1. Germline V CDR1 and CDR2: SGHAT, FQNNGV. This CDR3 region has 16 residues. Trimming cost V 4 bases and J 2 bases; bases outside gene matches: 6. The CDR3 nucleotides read TGTGCCAGCAGCTACCGGACAGGGGGCGTCAACTATGGCTACACCTTC. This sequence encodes CASSYRTGGVNYGYTF.

CDR3 DNA sequence: TGTGCCAGCAGAGAATCGGGGGGCCAAGAGACCCAGTACTTC. It codes for CASRESGGQETQYF. This chain connects TRBV6-2 or TRBV6-3 to TRBJ2-5; TRBD2 matches 7 bases. Germline V gene sequence: CDR1 MNHEY, CDR2 SVGEGT. The V gene end was trimmed by 6 bases and the J gene end by 1 base; junction bases not matched to a gene: 5. CDR3 length: 14 amino acids.

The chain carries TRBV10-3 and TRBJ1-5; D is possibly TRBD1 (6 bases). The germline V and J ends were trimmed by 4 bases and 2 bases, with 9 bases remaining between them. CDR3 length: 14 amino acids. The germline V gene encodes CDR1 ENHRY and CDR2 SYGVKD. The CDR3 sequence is CAISVDSRNQPQHF. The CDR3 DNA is TGTGCCATCAGTGTGGACAGTCGCAATCAGCCCCAGCATTTT.

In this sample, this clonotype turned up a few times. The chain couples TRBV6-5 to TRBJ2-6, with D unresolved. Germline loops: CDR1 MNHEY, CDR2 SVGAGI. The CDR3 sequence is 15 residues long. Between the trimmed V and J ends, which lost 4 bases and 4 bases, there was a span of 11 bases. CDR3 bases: TGTGCCAGCAGTTGGCCCGCAAGGGGGGCCAACGTCCTGACTTTC. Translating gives CASSWPARGANVLTF.

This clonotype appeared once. The CDR3 coding sequence is TGTGCCAGCAGTGAATATAAGGGGGGACAGGGGGCGAAGGGAGAGACCCAGTACTTC. Protein: CASSEYKGGQGAKGETQYF. The chain links TRBV25-1 to TRBJ2-5, with 12 positions matching TRBD1. CDR1 MGHDK and CDR2 SYGVNS come from the germline V gene. This CDR3 spans 19 amino acids. The V gene end was trimmed by 0 bases and the J gene end by 4 bases; junction bases not matched to a gene: 12.

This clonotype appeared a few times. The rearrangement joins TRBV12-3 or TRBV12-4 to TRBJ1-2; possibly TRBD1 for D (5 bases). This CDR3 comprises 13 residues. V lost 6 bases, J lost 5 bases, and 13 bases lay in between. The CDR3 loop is CASRPDSQYGYTF. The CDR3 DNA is TGTGCCAGCAGACCCGACAGTCAATATGGCTACACCTTC.

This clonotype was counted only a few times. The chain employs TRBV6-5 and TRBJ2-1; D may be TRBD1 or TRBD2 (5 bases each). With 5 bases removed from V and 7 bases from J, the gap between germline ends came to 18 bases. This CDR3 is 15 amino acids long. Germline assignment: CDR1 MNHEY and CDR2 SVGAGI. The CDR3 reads CASSPQALRGNEQFF. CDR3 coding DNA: TGTGCCAGCAGTCCACAGGCCTTGAGGGGAAATGAGCAGTTCTTC.

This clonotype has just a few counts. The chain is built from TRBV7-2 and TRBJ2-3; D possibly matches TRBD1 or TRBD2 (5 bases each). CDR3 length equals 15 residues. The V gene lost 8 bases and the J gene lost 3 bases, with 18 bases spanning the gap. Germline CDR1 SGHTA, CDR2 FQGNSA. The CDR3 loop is CASSKEGLRTDTQYF. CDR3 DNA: TGTGCCAGCTCAAAAGAGGGGTTGAGGACAGATACGCAGTATTTT.

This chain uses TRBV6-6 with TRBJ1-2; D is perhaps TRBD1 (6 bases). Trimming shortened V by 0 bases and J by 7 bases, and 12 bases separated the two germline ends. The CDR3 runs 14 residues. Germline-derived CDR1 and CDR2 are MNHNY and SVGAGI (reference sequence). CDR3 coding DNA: TGTGCCAGCAGTTACTCGTTAGAGGGGGGTGGCTACACCTTC. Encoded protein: CASSYSLEGGGYTF.

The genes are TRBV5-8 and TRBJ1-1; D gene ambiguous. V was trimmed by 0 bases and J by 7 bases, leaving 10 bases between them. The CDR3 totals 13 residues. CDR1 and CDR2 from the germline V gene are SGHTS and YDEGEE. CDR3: CASSLGQDIEAFF. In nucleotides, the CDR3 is TGTGCCAGCAGCTTGGGGCAGGATATTGAAGCTTTCTTT.

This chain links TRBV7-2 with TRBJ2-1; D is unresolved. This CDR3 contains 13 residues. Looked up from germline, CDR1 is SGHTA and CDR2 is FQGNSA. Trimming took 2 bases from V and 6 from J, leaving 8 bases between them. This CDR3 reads CASSLTYLNEQFF. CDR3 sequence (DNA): TGTGCCAGCAGCTTAACCTACCTCAATGAGCAGTTCTTC.

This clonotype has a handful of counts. The CDR3 DNA follows: TGCGCCAGCAGCCAAGATTGGACCGGAGGAGGGGACATTCAGTACTTC. Amino acids: CASSQDWTGGGDIQYF. This rearrangement joins TRBV4-3 to TRBJ2-4; perhaps TRBD2 as D (6 bases). The germline V and J ends were trimmed by 0 bases and 8 bases, with 17 bases remaining between them. Germline-derived CDR1 and CDR2 are LGHNA and YSLEER. The CDR3 runs 16 residues.

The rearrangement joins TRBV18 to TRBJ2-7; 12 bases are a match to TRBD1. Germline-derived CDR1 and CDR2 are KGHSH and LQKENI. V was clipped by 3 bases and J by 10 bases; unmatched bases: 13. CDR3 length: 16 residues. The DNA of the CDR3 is TGTGCCAGCTCACCGCACCATGAGCCGGGACAGGGGGCTCAGTACTTC. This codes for CASSPHHEPGQGAQYF.

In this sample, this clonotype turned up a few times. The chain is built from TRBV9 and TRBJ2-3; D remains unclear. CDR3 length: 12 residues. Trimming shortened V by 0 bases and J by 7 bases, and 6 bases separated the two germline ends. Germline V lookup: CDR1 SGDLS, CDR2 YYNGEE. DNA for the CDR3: TGTGCCAGCAGCGTAGAGGTCTATACGCAGTATTTT. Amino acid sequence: CASSVEVYTQYF.

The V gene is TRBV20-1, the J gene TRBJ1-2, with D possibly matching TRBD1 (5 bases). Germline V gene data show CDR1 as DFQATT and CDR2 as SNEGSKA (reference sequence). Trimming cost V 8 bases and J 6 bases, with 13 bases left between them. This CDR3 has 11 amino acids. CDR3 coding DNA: TGCAGTAGCCCCGGGGGGGATGGCTACACCTTC. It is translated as CSSPGGDGYTF.